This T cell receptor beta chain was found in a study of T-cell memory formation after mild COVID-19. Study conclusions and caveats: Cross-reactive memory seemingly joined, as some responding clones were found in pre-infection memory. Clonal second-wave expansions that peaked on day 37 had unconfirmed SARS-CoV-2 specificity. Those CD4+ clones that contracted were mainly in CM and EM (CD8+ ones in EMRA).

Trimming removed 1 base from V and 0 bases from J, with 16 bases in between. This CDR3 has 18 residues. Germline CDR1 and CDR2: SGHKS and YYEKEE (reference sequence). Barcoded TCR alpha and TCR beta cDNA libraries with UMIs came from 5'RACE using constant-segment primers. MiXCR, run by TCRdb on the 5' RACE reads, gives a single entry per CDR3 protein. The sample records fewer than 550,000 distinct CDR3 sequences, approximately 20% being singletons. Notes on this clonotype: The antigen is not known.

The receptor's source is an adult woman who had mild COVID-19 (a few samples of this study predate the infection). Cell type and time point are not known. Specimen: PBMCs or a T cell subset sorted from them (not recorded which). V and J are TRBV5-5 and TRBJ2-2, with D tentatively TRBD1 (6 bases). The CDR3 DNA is TGTGCCAGCAGCTTGACCTCCCCGGGACACTCGAACACCGGGGAGCTGTTTTTT. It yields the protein CASSLTSPGHSNTGELFF.